The 10 T cell receptor beta chains in this list originate from one sample, sequenced in a study of identical twins. MiXCR, run by TCRdb on the 5' RACE reads, gives a single entry per CDR3 protein. Found here are approximately 690,000 distinct CDR3 sequences, roughly 6.2% of them singletons; the top ten hold about 1.8%. Material: naive T cells sorted from blood. The receptors were gathered from a man between 18 and 35 years old in good health.

The V gene is TRBV4-1, the J gene TRBJ2-7; the D call may be TRBD1 or TRBD2 (5 bases each). V shed 3 bases and J shed 3 bases, with 12 bases lying between them. The CDR3 is 14 residues long. Germline values: CDR1 MGHRA, CDR2 YSYEKL. CDR3 sequence (DNA): TGCGCCAGCAGCCAGGGGACCGGCCGCTACGAGCAGTACGTC. Its protein is CASSQGTGRYEQYV.

This clonotype was seen ten or more times. V gene TRBV24-1 combines with J gene TRBJ1-2; tentatively, D is TRBD1 (6 bases). Trimming took 5 bases from V and 3 from J, leaving 15 bases between them. Germline-derived CDR1 and CDR2 are KGHDR and SFDVKD. The CDR3 has 15 amino acids. DNA of the CDR3: TGTGCCACCAGTGCCGTGGCGGGGGCGGACTATGGCTACACCTTC. It encodes CATSAVAGADYGYTF.

This clonotype was seen at least ten times. The chain joins TRBV20-1 to TRBJ2-7; D gene unclear. Trimming cost V 5 bases and J 7 bases, with 12 bases left between them. This CDR3 contains 11 residues. The germline V gene encodes CDR1 DFQATT and CDR2 SNEGSKA (reference sequence). CDR3 amino acids: CSASYGSEQYF. CDR3 in DNA: TGCAGTGCTTCCTATGGAAGTGAGCAGTACTTC.

Ten or more counts support this clonotype. CDR3 sequence: CASSYRPFQETQYF. In DNA form, the CDR3 reads TGTGCCAGCAGTTACAGGCCTTTCCAAGAGACCCAGTACTTC. This sequence joins TRBV6-5 and TRBJ2-5, with D uncertain. Trimming removed 2 bases from V and 1 base from J, with 8 bases in between. The germline CDR1 and CDR2 sequences are MNHEY and SVGAGI. The CDR3 covers 14 residues.

J is TRBJ2-2 and V is TRBV5-1; 7 nucleotides agree with TRBD2. This CDR3 contains 16 residues. Looked up from germline, CDR1 is SGHRS and CDR2 is YFSETQ. V lost 2 bases, J lost 2 bases, and 6 bases stayed unmatched. The CDR3 protein is CASSFFGTINTGELFF. DNA for the CDR3: TGCGCCAGCAGCTTTTTTGGGACTATAAACACCGGGGAGCTGTTTTTT.

The V call is TRBV3-1, the J call TRBJ2-2; a possible D gene is TRBD2 (6 bases). Germline CDR1 reads LGHDT; CDR2 reads YNNKEL (reference sequence). V was trimmed by 7 bases and J by 1 base, leaving 16 bases between them. The CDR3 totals 16 residues. The CDR3 here is CASISGTPRNTGELFF. The CDR3 nucleotides read TGTGCCAGCATCTCCGGGACTCCGAGGAACACCGGGGAGCTGTTTTTT.

The chain has TRBV11-3 and TRBJ2-3, with D uncertain. This CDR3 has 15 amino acids. Germline-derived CDR1 and CDR2 are SGHNT and YENEEA. With 5 bases removed from V and 2 bases from J, the gap between germline ends came to 14 bases. As DNA, the CDR3 is TGTGCCAGCAGCATCGACCCGAAATCCACAGATACGCAGTATTTT. Translating gives CASSIDPKSTDTQYF.

This clonotype was observed many times. The chain links TRBV9 to TRBJ1-1; possible D gene TRBD1, 6 bases. Germline V gene sequence: CDR1 SGDLS, CDR2 YYNGEE. The CDR3 sequence is 15 residues long. Trimming shortened V by 0 bases and J by 1 base, and 10 bases separated the two germline ends. The CDR3 is CASSVEQGGNTEAFF. DNA of the CDR3: TGTGCCAGCAGCGTAGAACAGGGTGGGAACACTGAAGCTTTCTTT.

This clonotype was counted at least ten times. The chain employs TRBV7-7 and TRBJ2-3, with 8 bases identical to TRBD1. Germline V gives CDR1 SSHAT, CDR2 FNYEAQ (reference sequence). The CDR3 runs to 15 residues. V trimming: 5 bases; J trimming: 2 bases; junction bases outside the gene matches: 6. CDR3 sequence reads: CASSAGTGFTDTQYF. For the CDR3, the DNA is TGTGCCAGCAGCGCGGGGACAGGATTCACAGATACGCAGTATTTT.

The table lists this clonotype with a few counts. The chain joins TRBV18 to TRBJ1-5; D is unresolved. CDR1 KGHSH and CDR2 LQKENI come from the germline V gene. The CDR3 contains 14 residues. Trimming took 3 bases from V and 5 from J, leaving 11 bases between them. The CDR3 sequence: CASSPNSGDQPQHF. DNA of the CDR3: TGTGCCAGCTCACCTAATAGTGGGGATCAGCCCCAGCATTTT.